The source of this T cell receptor beta chain is a study of blood T cells in healthy people across ages. PCR was performed a second time for about 6 to 11 cycles using a sample-barcoded 5' primer and a J-beta primer mix. One entry per CDR3 protein results from TCRdb running MiXCR on the 5' RACE reads. There are some 800,000 distinct CDR3 sequences in the sample; 20% to 30% occur only once, and approximately 4% lies in the top ten. This CDR3 region has 13 residues. V lost 6 bases and J 4 bases, leaving 12 bases between the germline ends. This clonotype appeared many times. Separately, the same data were catalogued under a study of T cells of mothers and their children.

The chain is built from TRBV12-3 or TRBV12-4 and TRBJ1-2, with no clear D. The clonotype originates from a boy between 10 and 17 years old in good health. The sample comprised blood. The CDR3 nucleotides are TGTGCCAGCAGCCTGAGAGAGTCCTATGGCTACACCTTC. Protein sequence: CASSLRESYGYTF.